This entry lists 27 T cell receptor beta chains sequenced from one sample in a study of blood T cells in healthy people across ages. Then a second PCR, running roughly 7 to 11 cycles, was carried out with a sample-barcoded 5' primer and a J-beta primer mix. One entry per CDR3 protein results from TCRdb running MiXCR on the 5' RACE reads. The data show 1.8 million or so distinct CDR3 sequences, with about two fifths seen just once and approximately 22% held by the top ten. The specimen sequenced was blood. The receptors derive from a human donor in good health.

The chain recombines TRBV29-1 with TRBJ1-2; D gene unclear. This CDR3 region has 13 residues. The germline V gene encodes CDR1 SQVTM and CDR2 ANQGSEA. Trimming took off 4 bases at V and 1 base at J, with 10 bases between the two ends. The CDR3 reads CSVVWQLNYGYTF. CDR3 bases: TGCAGCGTTGTGTGGCAGCTTAACTATGGCTACACCTTC. The complete variable domain, with remaining parts taken from reference TRBV29-1 and TRBJ1-2, reads SAVISQKPSRDICQRGTSLTIQCQVDSQVTMMFWYRQQPGQSLTLIATANQGSEATYESGFVIDKFPISRPNLTFSTLTVSNMSPEDSSIYLCSVVWQLNYGYTFGSGTRLTVV.

This clonotype was counted at least ten times. V usage is TRBV6-6 and J usage is TRBJ1-1; D gene ambiguous. In germline, CDR1 is MNHNY, CDR2 SVGAGI (reference sequence). V was clipped by 6 bases and J by 1 base, with 9 bases between them. The CDR3 covers 13 residues. The CDR3 region is CASSRRENTEAFF. Written as DNA, the CDR3 is TGTGCCAGCAGCCGGAGGGAGAACACTGAAGCTTTCTTT.

This chain uses TRBV28 with TRBJ1-5; weak D call: TRBD1 (6 bases). Trimming shortened V by 3 bases and J by 4 bases, and 13 bases separated the two germline ends. The germline V gene encodes CDR1 MDHEN and CDR2 SYDVKM. CDR3 length: 15 amino acids. The CDR3 nucleotides are TGTGCCAGCAGTTTGCCCGGGACAACTAATCAGCCCCAGCATTTT. Translated: CASSLPGTTNQPQHF.

The table lists this clonotype with a count of one. The V and J genes are TRBV4-2 and TRBJ2-1; TRBD2 agrees at 11 bases. With 2 bases clipped from V and 4 bases from J, the junction kept 10 bases outside the gene matches. CDR3 length equals 18 residues. Germline CDR1 is LGHNA and CDR2 is YNFKEQ. Written as DNA, the CDR3 is TGTGCCAGCAGCCAACGTCAAGGACTAGCGGGCGAATACAATGAGCAGTTCTTC. Translation gives CASSQRQGLAGEYNEQFF.

The chain recombines TRBV12-5 with TRBJ1-2; D gene ambiguous. CDR3 size: 11 residues. The V and J ends lost 3 bases and 4 bases respectively, with 3 bases between them. The germline V gene has CDR1 LGHNT and CDR2 FRNRAP. CDR3 in amino acids: CASGFGYGYTF. The CDR3 coding sequence is TGTGCTAGTGGTTTCGGCTATGGCTACACCTTC.

This clonotype came up a few times. The V and J genes are TRBV10-3 and TRBJ2-3; D gene ambiguous. The germline CDR1 and CDR2 sequences are ENHRY and SYGVKD. V lost 3 bases to trimming and J lost 2 bases, with 6 bases between them. This CDR3 is built from 13 residues. CDR3 nucleotide sequence: TGTGCCATCAGTGACGGAGTCACAGATACGCAGTATTTT. This sequence encodes CAISDGVTDTQYF.

This clonotype was recorded a few times. This rearrangement joins TRBV10-3 to TRBJ1-2; 10 bases are a match to TRBD1. Germline V lookup: CDR1 ENHRY, CDR2 SYGVKD. CDR3 length equals 14 residues. Trimming took 4 bases from V and 7 from J; bases not matched to a gene: 6. CDR3 nucleotides: TGTGCCATCAGTGCCGGGACAGGGGACGCTGGCTACACCTTC. Translated, it gives CAISAGTGDAGYTF.

This clonotype was recorded a few times. This chain uses TRBV6-2 or TRBV6-3 with TRBJ2-5; D is undetermined. CDR1 is MNHEY and CDR2 is SVGEGT in the germline V gene. The CDR3 sequence is 14 residues long. The V end was cut by 4 bases, the J end by 11 bases, with 20 bases between. DNA for the CDR3: TGTGCCAGCAGTTCCCGGACCCCCTCTGGGTTTCAGTACTTC. It encodes CASSSRTPSGFQYF.

The rearrangement links TRBV20-1 to TRBJ2-1, with D possibly being TRBD2 (5 bases). Germline V gene lookup returns CDR1 DFQATT and CDR2 SNEGSKA (reference sequence). The CDR3 is made up of 15 amino acids. V was pared by 0 bases and J by 4 bases, with 13 bases between. CDR3 nucleotides: TGCAGTGCTAGAGATTCGAGAGGGTGGTACAATGAGCAGTTCTTC. This encodes CSARDSRGWYNEQFF.

J is TRBJ1-1 and V is TRBV4-1; D gene unclear. Trimming pared 6 bases from V and 7 bases from J, leaving 9 bases between. Germline loops: CDR1 MGHRA, CDR2 YSYEKL. CDR3 size: 11 residues. This CDR3 reads CASRAGIEAFF. In nucleotides, the CDR3 is TGCGCCAGCAGGGCGGGAATTGAAGCTTTCTTT.

Comments on this clonotype: One end of the junction does not line up with germline, which may come from a read error. The chain carries TRBV5-1 and TRBJ2-3; no definite D call. CDR1 is SGHRS, CDR2 YFSETQ, per germline. This CDR3 region has 13 residues. The CDR3 loop is CAGSFSCTDTQYF. CDR3 coding DNA: TGCGCCGGCAGCTTCAGCTGCACAGATACGCAGTATTTT. The variable domain in full, completed from reference TRBV5-1 and TRBJ2-3, reads KAGVTQTPRYLIKTRGQQVTLSCSPISGHRSVSWYQQTPGQGLQFLFEYFSETQRNKGNFPGRFSGRQFSNSRSEMNVSTLELGDSALYLCAGSFSCTDTQYFGPGTRLTVL.

The chain has TRBV20-1 and TRBJ2-5; possibly TRBD2 for D (5 bases). The J call is in doubt because the DNA end fits TRBJ2-7 better. The CDR3 is made up of 14 amino acids. Germline CDR1 reads DFQATT; CDR2 reads SNEGSKA (reference sequence). The CDR3 bases are TGCAGTGCTAGAGATGGCGAGGGTACCTACGAGCAGTACTTC. Amino acids: CSARDGEGTYEQYF.

As regards this clonotype: A junction end diverges from the germline sequence, so it may reflect a read error. The rearrangement links TRBV29-1 to TRBJ2-1; TRBD2 aligns across 7 bases. This CDR3 comprises 13 residues. CDR1 is SQVTM, CDR2 ANQGSEA, per germline. Written as DNA, the CDR3 is TGCAGCGTTGAGCGGGGGAACGGCAATGAGCGGTTCTTC. Translating gives CSVERGNGNERFF.

The V and J genes are TRBV20-1 and TRBJ2-5; D tentatively fits TRBD1 or TRBD2 (5 bases each). Trimming stripped 3 bases from V and 4 bases from J, with 15 bases between. Looked up from germline, CDR1 is DFQATT and CDR2 is SNEGSKA (reference sequence). CDR3 size: 14 residues. The CDR3 DNA reads as TGCAGTGCTAGGACAGCGGAGAGGGGAGAGACCCAGTACTTC. It specifies CSARTAERGETQYF.

There are a few counts of this clonotype. The V gene is TRBV6-2 or TRBV6-3, the J gene TRBJ1-2; weak D call: TRBD1 (5 bases). CDR1 and CDR2 (germline): MNHEY, SVGEGT. Deletions cut 6 bases from V and 0 bases from J, with 8 bases between. The CDR3 totals 13 residues. In DNA, the CDR3 is TGTGCCAGCAGGGACACGTCTAACTATGGCTACACCTTC. Amino acids: CASRDTSNYGYTF.

This clonotype has ten or more counts. V gene TRBV6-5 combines with J gene TRBJ2-1; D is perhaps TRBD1 or TRBD2 (5 bases each). CDR3 length: 14 amino acids. V lost 0 bases and J lost 5, with 8 bases in between. CDR1 is MNHEY and CDR2 is SVGAGI in the germline V gene. As DNA, the CDR3 is TGTGCCAGCAGTTACTCGTCGGGACACAATGAGCAGTTCTTC. This translates into CASSYSSGHNEQFF.

The J gene is TRBJ1-2, the V gene TRBV4-3; 10 nucleotides line up with TRBD1. This CDR3 is built from 18 residues. Germline assignment: CDR1 LGHNA and CDR2 YSLEER. After removal of 3 bases from V and 0 bases from J, the junction contained 10 bases not matched to a gene. The CDR3, as DNA: TGCGCCAGCAGCCACGAAGGGACAGGGGAGATTGCTAACTATGGCTACACCTTC. It codes for CASSHEGTGEIANYGYTF.

The CDR3 protein is CASSYGAAPDTQYF. The CDR3 DNA reads as TGTGCCAGCTCCTATGGCGCGGCGCCAGATACGCAGTATTTT. The J gene is TRBJ2-3, the V gene TRBV7-2; no clear D gene. Per germline, CDR1 SGHTA and CDR2 FQGNSA. CDR3 length: 14 amino acids. V lost 8 bases and J lost 4, with 16 bases in between.

The sample holds a few counts of this clonotype. This chain joins TRBV20-1 and TRBJ2-7; D is unresolved. Germline loops: CDR1 DFQATT, CDR2 SNEGSKA (reference sequence). The CDR3 is 15 amino acids. Between the trimmed V and J ends, which lost 0 bases and 1 base, there was a span of 13 bases. CDR3 bases: TGCAGTGCTAGAGATCGGGCAGTTCCTTCCTACGAGCAGTACTTC. Its protein product is CSARDRAVPSYEQYF.

This chain links TRBV28 with TRBJ2-7, with 8 bases lining up with TRBD1. The CDR3 spans 15 residues. Germline lookup yields CDR1 MDHEN and CDR2 SYDVKM. Trimming cost V 2 bases and J 3 bases; bases outside gene matches: 6. CDR3: CASSLRTGLFYEQYF. CDR3 coding DNA: TGTGCCAGCAGTTTAAGGACAGGGCTTTTCTACGAGCAGTACTTC.

The rearrangement uses TRBV12-3 or TRBV12-4 and TRBJ1-2; D gene ambiguous. The CDR3 has 13 residues. V gave up 6 bases and J gave up 2 bases, with 10 bases separating them. CDR3 DNA: TGTGCCAGCAGCTCCTGGGAGAACTATGGCTACACCTTC. Its translation is CASSSWENYGYTF.

The rearrangement joins TRBV5-1 to TRBJ2-5; D not resolved. Germline lookup yields CDR1 SGHRS and CDR2 YFSETQ. V was trimmed by 4 bases and J by 2 bases, leaving 15 bases between them. This CDR3 spans 15 amino acids. CDR3: CASSPFGQLQETQYF. The CDR3 DNA reads TGCGCCAGCAGCCCGTTCGGGCAGCTACAAGAGACCCAGTACTTC. The full variable domain, completed using reference TRBV5-1 and TRBJ2-5, is KAGVTQTPRYLIKTRGQQVTLSCSPISGHRSVSWYQQTPGQGLQFLFEYFSETQRNKGNFPGRFSGRQFSNSRSEMNVSTLELGDSALYLCASSPFGQLQETQYFGPGTRLLVL.

There are a few counts of this clonotype. V usage is TRBV5-1 and J usage is TRBJ2-7; 10 bases match TRBD1. The CDR3 runs 14 residues. Trimming at V came to 2 bases and at J to 6 bases, leaving 5 bases not matched to a gene. Germline V gene data show CDR1 as SGHRS and CDR2 as YFSETQ. The CDR3 DNA is TGCGCCAGCAGCTTCTCGACAGGGGGCAGCGAGCAGTACTTC. Encoded protein: CASSFSTGGSEQYF.

This clonotype was seen a few times. This chain uses TRBV29-1 with TRBJ2-7, with D tentatively TRBD1 or TRBD2 (5 bases each). V lost 5 bases and J 0 bases, leaving 14 bases between the germline ends. Germline CDR1 and CDR2: SQVTM and ANQGSEA. This CDR3 has 14 residues. The CDR3 loop is CSVLPGLSSYEQYF. The CDR3 bases are TGCAGCGTTCTCCCGGGGCTGAGCTCCTACGAGCAGTACTTC.

The rearrangement links TRBV25-1 to TRBJ2-6, with D perhaps assigned TRBD1 or TRBD2 (5 bases each). The CDR3 is made up of 18 amino acids. The ends were cut back, 1 base at V and 2 bases at J, with 15 bases in the middle. CDR1 and CDR2 (germline): MGHDK, SYGVNS. CDR3 in DNA: TGTGCCAGCAGTGAATCCCGGGCCTTGGGGGCTGGGGCCAACGTCCTGACTTTC. As protein: CASSESRALGAGANVLTF.

This sequence joins TRBV7-2 and TRBJ1-6; TRBD1 matches at 11 bases. In germline, CDR1 is SGHTA, CDR2 FQGNSA. Trimming removed 5 bases from V and 8 bases from J; junction bases left unmatched: 5. The CDR3 is made up of 15 amino acids. The CDR3 loop is CASSARGQGDSPLHF. CDR3 bases: TGTGCCAGCAGCGCTAGGGGACAGGGGGATTCACCCCTCCACTTT.

The chain is built from TRBV3-1 and TRBJ2-1, with 7 nucleotides matching TRBD2. The CDR3 has 15 amino acids. Germline V gives CDR1 LGHDT, CDR2 YNNKEL (reference sequence). Germline trimming cut 1 base from V and 12 bases from J; bases unmatched to any gene: 12. Here the CDR3 reads CASSQVGDYPQSQFF. CDR3 DNA sequence: TGTGCCAGCAGCCAAGTAGGGGACTACCCCCAGTCGCAGTTCTTC.